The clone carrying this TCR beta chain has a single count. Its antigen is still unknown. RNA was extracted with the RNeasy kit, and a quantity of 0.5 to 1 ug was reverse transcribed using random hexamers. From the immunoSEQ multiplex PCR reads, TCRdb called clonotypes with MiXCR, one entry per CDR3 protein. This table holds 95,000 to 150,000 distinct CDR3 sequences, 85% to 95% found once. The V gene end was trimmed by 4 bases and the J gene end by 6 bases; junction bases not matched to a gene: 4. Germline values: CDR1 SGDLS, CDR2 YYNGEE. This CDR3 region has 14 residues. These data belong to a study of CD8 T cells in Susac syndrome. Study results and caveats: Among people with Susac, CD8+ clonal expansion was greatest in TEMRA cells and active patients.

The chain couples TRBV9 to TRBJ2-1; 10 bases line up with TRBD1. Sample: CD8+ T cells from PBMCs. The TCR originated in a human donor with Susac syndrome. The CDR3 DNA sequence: TGTGCCAGCAGCCAGGGACAGGGGATCAATGAGCAGTTCTTC. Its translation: CASSQGQGINEQFF. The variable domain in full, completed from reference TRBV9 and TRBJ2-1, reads DSGVTQTPKHLITATGQRVTLRCSPRSGDLSVYWYQQSLDQGLQFLIQYYNGEERAKGNILERFSAQQFPDLHSELNLSSLELGDSALYFCASSQGQGINEQFFGPGTRLTVL.